These T cell receptor beta chains were read from a single sample in a study of blood T cell repertoires in COVID-19. The table came from immunoSEQ multiplex PCR; TCRdb's copy has only in-frame clones and leaves some out. The sample consists of 150,000 or so clones, around 92% of them appearing once. Sequencing was carried out using peripheral blood. These receptors came from a man between 25 and 39 years old with COVID-19, enrolled during active disease. Both conserved end residues are part of each CDR3. Each record gives: V gene, CDR3 protein.

V gene: TRBV6-5
CDR3 protein: CASSPLGQGSTEAFF

V gene: TRBV25-1
CDR3 protein: CASTPPGVNTEAFF

V gene: TRBV3-1/TRBV3-2
CDR3 protein: CASSQVLAGDNEQFF

V gene: TRBV15
CDR3 protein: CATSESKRANEKLFF

V gene: TRBV5-4
CDR3 protein: CASRVAREHLYGYTF

V gene: TRBV6-5
CDR3 protein: CASSYLAGLGGETQYF

V gene: TRBV6-5
CDR3 protein: CASSYSRETQYF

V gene: TRBV10-3
CDR3 protein: CAISESRTGGNYGYTF

V gene: TRBV5-4
CDR3 protein: CASSNGNTEAFF

V gene: TRBV30
CDR3 protein: CAWSKGGNQPQHF

V gene: TRBV6-1
CDR3 protein: CASSEIQPLEATDTQYF

V gene: TRBV7-9
CDR3 protein: CASRTGQTGELFF

V gene: TRBV7-9
CDR3 protein: CASSPGVSNQPQHF

V gene: TRBV19
CDR3 protein: CASSAPGQGRTEAFF

V gene: TRBV6-6
CDR3 protein: CASSLGQDYGYTF

V gene: TRBV5-1
CDR3 protein: CASSLAGGAGYGYTF

V gene: TRBV15
CDR3 protein: CATTVGGAAGYTF

V gene: TRBV18
CDR3 protein: CASSRTSAFSYEQYF

V gene: TRBV7-2
CDR3 protein: CASSLAPGQEQFF

V gene: TRBV10-3
CDR3 protein: CAISSLETQYF

V gene: TRBV29-1
CDR3 protein: CSVEGQGGNLPNTEAFF